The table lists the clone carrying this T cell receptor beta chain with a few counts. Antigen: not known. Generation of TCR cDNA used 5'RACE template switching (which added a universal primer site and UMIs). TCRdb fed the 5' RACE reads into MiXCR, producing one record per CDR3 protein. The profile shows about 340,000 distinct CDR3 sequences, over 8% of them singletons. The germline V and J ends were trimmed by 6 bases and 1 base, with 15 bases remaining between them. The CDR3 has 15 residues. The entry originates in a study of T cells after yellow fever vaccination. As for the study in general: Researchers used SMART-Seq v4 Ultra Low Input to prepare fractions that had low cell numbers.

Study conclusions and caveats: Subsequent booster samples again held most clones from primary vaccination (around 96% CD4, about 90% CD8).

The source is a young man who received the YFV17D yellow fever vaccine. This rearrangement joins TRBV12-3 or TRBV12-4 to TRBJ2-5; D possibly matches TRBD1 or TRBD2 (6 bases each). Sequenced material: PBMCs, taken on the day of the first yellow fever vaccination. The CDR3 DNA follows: TGTGCCAGCAGCCCAAGGGGGGCTCTCCAAGAGACCCAGTACTTC. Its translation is CASSPRGALQETQYF.